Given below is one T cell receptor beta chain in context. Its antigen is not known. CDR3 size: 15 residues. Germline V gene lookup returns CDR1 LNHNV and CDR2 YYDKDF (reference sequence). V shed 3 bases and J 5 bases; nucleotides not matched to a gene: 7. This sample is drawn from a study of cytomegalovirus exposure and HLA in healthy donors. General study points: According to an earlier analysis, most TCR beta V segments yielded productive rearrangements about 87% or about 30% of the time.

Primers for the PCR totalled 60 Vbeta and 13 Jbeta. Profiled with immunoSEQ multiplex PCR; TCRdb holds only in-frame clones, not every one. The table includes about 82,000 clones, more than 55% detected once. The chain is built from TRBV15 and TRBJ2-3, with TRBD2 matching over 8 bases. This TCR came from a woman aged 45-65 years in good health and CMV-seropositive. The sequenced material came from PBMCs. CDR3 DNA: TGTGCCACCAGCAGCACGGGGGGGCCAGGAGATACGCAGTATTTT. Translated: CATSSTGGPGDTQYF. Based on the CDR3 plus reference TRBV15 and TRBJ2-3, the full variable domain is DAMVIQNPRYQVTQFGKPVTLSCSQTLNHNVMYWYQQKSSQAPKLLFHYYDKDFNNEADTPDNFQSRRPNTSFCFLDIRSPGLGDTAMYLCATSSTGGPGDTQYFGPGTRLTVL.